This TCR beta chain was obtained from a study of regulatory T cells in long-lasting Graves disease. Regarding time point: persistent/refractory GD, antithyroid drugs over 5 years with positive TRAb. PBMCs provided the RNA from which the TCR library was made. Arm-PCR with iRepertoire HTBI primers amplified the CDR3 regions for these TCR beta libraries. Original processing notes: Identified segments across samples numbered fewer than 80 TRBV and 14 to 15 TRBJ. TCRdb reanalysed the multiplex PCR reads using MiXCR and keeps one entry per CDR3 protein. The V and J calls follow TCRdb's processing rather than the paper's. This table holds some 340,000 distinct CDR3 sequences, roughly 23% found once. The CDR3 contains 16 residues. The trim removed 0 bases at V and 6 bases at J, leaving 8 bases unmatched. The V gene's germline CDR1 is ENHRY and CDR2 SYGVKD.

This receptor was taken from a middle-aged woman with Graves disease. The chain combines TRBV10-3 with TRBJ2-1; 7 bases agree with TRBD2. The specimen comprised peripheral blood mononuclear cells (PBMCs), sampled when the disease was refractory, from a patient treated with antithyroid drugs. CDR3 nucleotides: TGTGCCATCAGTGAGTCCCCTGGCGGGAGAGGCAATGAGCAGTTCTTC. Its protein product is CAISESPGGRGNEQFF.